The rows below give T cell receptor beta chains drawn from one sample of a study of T cell repertoires in cytomegalovirus infection. These receptors are not linked to any known antigen. TCRdb redid the calling of the reads with MiXCR, one entry per CDR3 protein. The data show fewer than 950,000 distinct CDR3 sequences, 32% seen once. The material was cultured CD8+ T cells from PBMCs, obtained from culture after CMV antigen stimulation. The receptors originated from a human donor in good health (CMV status not recorded). Some clones in this sample may be carry-over from other donors' samples. Each CDR3 is given with its conserved first and last residue. Each record gives: J gene, D gene, clone size, V gene, CDR3 DNA, CDR3 protein. A D gene is named only where the DNA matches it firmly. Clone size is shown for a subset of rows, as once, few, many or a class of expanded clone.

j_gene: TRBJ1-1; d_gene: TRBD1; abundance: once; v_gene: TRBV7-9; CDR3nt: TGTGCCAGCAGAAAACCGCAGGGGGCTGACACTGAAGCTTTCTTT; CDR3aa: CASRKPQGADTEAFF
j_gene: TRBJ1-1; d_gene: TRBD1; abundance: few; v_gene: TRBV12-3/TRBV12-4; CDR3nt: TGTGCCAGCGGTACAGGGGGCATCACTGAAGCTTTCTTT; CDR3aa: CASGTGGITEAFF
j_gene: TRBJ1-2; d_gene: TRBD1; abundance: few; v_gene: TRBV7-9; CDR3nt: TGTGCCATCTGGACAGGGGACGACTATGGCTACACCTTC; CDR3aa: CAIWTGDDYGYTF
j_gene: TRBJ2-3; d_gene: TRBD2; abundance: few; v_gene: TRBV7-8; CDR3nt: TGTGCCAGCAGCCCAGTCGGTGGGGGGGTAGATACGCAGTATTTT; CDR3aa: CASSPVGGGVDTQYF
j_gene: TRBJ2-7; d_gene: TRBD2; abundance: .; v_gene: TRBV6-1; CDR3nt: TGTGCCAGCAGCCCCAGAGGGGAAGGTAGCGGGGTGGCCGAGCAGTACTTC; CDR3aa: CASSPRGEGSGVAEQYF
j_gene: TRBJ2-3; d_gene: .; abundance: few; v_gene: TRBV7-2; CDR3nt: TGTGCCTCCAGTGGGGGGGGGCTAGGGAGTACGCAGTATTTT; CDR3aa: CASSGGGLGSTQYF
j_gene: TRBJ1-2; d_gene: .; abundance: few; v_gene: TRBV6-1; CDR3nt: TGTGCCAGCAGTCCTCCGGGAAGCGGCTACACCTTC; CDR3aa: CASSPPGSGYTF
j_gene: TRBJ2-2; d_gene: TRBD1; abundance: few; v_gene: TRBV12-3/TRBV12-4; CDR3nt: TGTGCCAGCGGGACAGGGGGGACCGGGGAGCTGTTTTTT; CDR3aa: CASGTGGTGELFF
j_gene: TRBJ2-5; d_gene: TRBD2; abundance: .; v_gene: TRBV7-6; CDR3nt: TGTGCCAGCAGCTTTTCGGGACTAGCGGAAGAGACCCAGTACTTC; CDR3aa: CASSFSGLAEETQYF
j_gene: TRBJ2-2; d_gene: .; abundance: .; v_gene: TRBV7-6; CDR3nt: TGTGCCAGCAGCTTAGACGGGGCGGGCGGGGAGCTGTTTTTT; CDR3aa: CASSLDGAGGELFF
j_gene: TRBJ2-3; d_gene: .; abundance: many; v_gene: TRBV7-2; CDR3nt: TGTGCCAGCAGCTCGACGGGACTTTCTAGCACAGATACGCAGTATTTT; CDR3aa: CASSSTGLSSTDTQYF
j_gene: TRBJ2-3; d_gene: .; abundance: many; v_gene: TRBV7-2; CDR3nt: TGTGCCAGCAGCCAAGGGGTAAATACGCAGTATTTT; CDR3aa: CASSQGVNTQYF
j_gene: TRBJ2-1; d_gene: TRBD1; abundance: few; v_gene: TRBV27; CDR3nt: TGTGCCAGCAGGACAGGGAACAATGAGCAGTTCTTC; CDR3aa: CASRTGNNEQFF
j_gene: TRBJ2-7; d_gene: TRBD2; abundance: few; v_gene: TRBV7-9; CDR3nt: TGTGCCAGTATGCGGGGGAGCTCCTACGAGCAGTACTTC; CDR3aa: CASMRGSSYEQYF
j_gene: TRBJ1-5; d_gene: .; abundance: .; v_gene: TRBV2; CDR3nt: TGTGCCAGCAGTGATCCCCGGGACGGAGGTAATCAGCCCCAGCATTTT; CDR3aa: CASSDPRDGGNQPQHF